The 15 T cell receptor beta chains reported below all come from one sample, sequenced in a study of neurological immune-mediated disorders. Using its own MiXCR run on the 5' RACE reads, TCRdb lists one record per CDR3 protein. The repertoire holds 87,000 or so distinct CDR3 sequences, with 3.5% as singletons. Source material: PBMCs. These receptors all come from a young woman with multiple sclerosis.

This clonotype has a count of ten or more. The chain employs TRBV6-4 and TRBJ1-2; TRBD1 might be the D (6 bases). The germline CDR1 and CDR2 sequences are MRHNA and SNTAGT. The germline V and J ends were trimmed by 3 bases and 6 bases, with 17 bases remaining between them. The CDR3 has 15 residues. CDR3 bases: TGTGCCAGCAGTGAGCGCGAACAGGGTGGAGATGGCTACACCTTC. Translation gives CASSEREQGGDGYTF.

This clonotype was recorded many times. The chain couples TRBV20-1 to TRBJ2-5, with 7 bases matching TRBD2. The CDR3 consists of 16 residues. Trimming at V came to 1 base and at J to 0 bases, leaving 8 bases not matched to a gene. Looked up from germline, CDR1 is DFQATT and CDR2 is SNEGSKA (reference sequence). CDR3 residues: CSARGLAEPYQETQYF. The CDR3 DNA is TGCAGTGCTAGAGGGCTAGCGGAACCGTACCAAGAGACCCAGTACTTC.

This clonotype was seen ten or more times. The chain uses TRBV28 and TRBJ2-3, with 10 positions matching TRBD1. V was pared by 7 bases and J by 4 bases, with 11 bases of the junction left unmatched. CDR3 length equals 16 residues. Germline loops: CDR1 MDHEN, CDR2 SYDVKM. CDR3 bases: TGTGCCAGCATCCCCCAGACAGGGGGCTCATCAGATACGCAGTATTTT. Translated: CASIPQTGGSSDTQYF.

V is TRBV20-1 and J is TRBJ1-1, with 8 bases identical to TRBD1. Unmatched junction bases numbered 22, after V lost 8 bases and J lost 8 bases. The CDR3 runs to 16 residues. CDR1 and CDR2 (germline): DFQATT, SNEGSKA (reference sequence). CDR3 residues: CSPLLWTGWGTREAFF. The CDR3 DNA follows: TGCAGTCCACTACTTTGGACAGGGTGGGGTACGAGGGAAGCTTTCTTT.

This clonotype was found many times. V is TRBV19 and J is TRBJ2-5, with TRBD1 matching 8 bases. Trimming at V came to 6 bases and at J to 4 bases, leaving 4 bases not matched to a gene. The CDR3 totals 13 residues. Germline CDR1 is LNHDA and CDR2 is SQIVND (reference sequence). DNA of the CDR3: TGTGCCAGTAGGAAACAGGGGGGAGAGACCCAGTACTTC. Amino acid sequence: CASRKQGGETQYF.

This clonotype was counted only a few times. A single base separates this from a much larger clone, so it may be a read error. The chain uses TRBV7-9 and TRBJ2-3; the D is unclear. Germline CDR1 reads SEHNR; CDR2 reads FQNEAQ (reference sequence). The CDR3 length is 13 residues. Trimming removed 4 bases from V and 5 bases from J, with 10 bases in between. The CDR3 DNA is TGTGCCAGCAGCTCCCCCGGCAAAGATACGCAGTATTTT. Translated: CASSSPGKDTQYF.

This clonotype was counted at least ten times. This chain connects TRBV10-2 to TRBJ2-7, with D perhaps matching TRBD2 (6 bases). Trimming pared 11 bases from V and 7 bases from J, leaving 27 bases between. The CDR3 loop spans 15 amino acids. CDR1 is WSHSY, CDR2 SAAADI, per germline. CDR3 amino acids: CAVKERAAAVLEQYF. The CDR3 DNA follows: TGCGCCGTCAAGGAGCGGGCAGCCGCGGTGTTGGAGCAGTACTTC.

Only a few counts were recorded for this clonotype. The chain has TRBV20-1 and TRBJ2-7, with D possibly being TRBD2 (6 bases). The germline CDR1 and CDR2 sequences are DFQATT and SNEGSKA (reference sequence). The CDR3 runs to 17 residues. The V gene lost 0 bases and the J gene lost 1 base, with 19 bases spanning the gap. In DNA form, the CDR3 reads TGCAGTGCTAGAGATCTTCCGAGCGGGCTGTCTTCCTACGAGCAGTACTTC. Translating gives CSARDLPSGLSSYEQYF.

This clonotype appeared many times. The gene calls are TRBV20-1 and TRBJ2-5, with no clear D. The CDR3 has 11 amino acids. V was pared by 5 bases and J by 5 bases, with 9 bases between. Germline V CDR1 and CDR2: DFQATT, SNEGSKA (reference sequence). CDR3 sequence reads: CSALLRETQYF. The CDR3 DNA follows: TGCAGTGCTCTCCTGAGGGAGACCCAGTACTTC.

V usage is TRBV7-2 and J usage is TRBJ2-4; D tentatively reads TRBD1 or TRBD2 (6 bases each). From germline, CDR1 is SGHTA and CDR2 FQGNSA. Trimming removed 5 bases at V and 7 bases at J, with 15 bases between. The CDR3 has 14 residues. This chain's CDR3 is CASSADTGRNIQYF. The CDR3 bases are TGTGCCAGCAGCGCAGATACAGGGAGGAACATTCAGTACTTC.

This clonotype was seen repeatedly, ten times or more. The chain employs TRBV5-1 and TRBJ2-5, with D maybe TRBD1 (5 bases). The ends were cut back, 4 bases at V and 1 base at J, with 14 bases in the middle. The CDR3 extends over 15 amino acids. In germline, CDR1 is SGHRS, CDR2 YFSETQ. The CDR3 spells CASSAQTGLQETQYF. As DNA, the CDR3 is TGCGCCAGCAGCGCCCAAACAGGCCTCCAAGAGACCCAGTACTTC.

This clonotype has ten or more counts. The CDR3 loop reads CSANLAGDADTQYF. For the CDR3, the DNA is TGCAGTGCTAATCTAGCGGGAGACGCAGATACGCAGTATTTT. The J gene is TRBJ2-3, the V gene TRBV20-1; TRBD2 matches 10 bases. The CDR3 contains 14 residues. The junction had 5 bases not matched to a gene; V was cut back by 4 bases and J by 4 bases. The germline V gene encodes CDR1 DFQATT and CDR2 SNEGSKA (reference sequence).

The rearrangement joins TRBV6-1 to TRBJ2-3; TRBD1 agrees at 8 bases. Germline V gives CDR1 MNHNS, CDR2 SASEGT. There are 15 residues in the CDR3. Unmatched junction bases numbered 6, after V lost 1 base and J lost 6 bases. This chain's CDR3 is CASSEDGRGPDTQYF. The CDR3 DNA is TGTGCCAGCAGTGAAGACGGCAGGGGGCCGGATACGCAGTATTTT.

This clonotype has at least ten counts. The CDR3 sequence: CASSQPLAGVAYEQYF. CDR3 nucleotides: TGCGCCAGCAGCCAGCCTCTAGCGGGGGTAGCCTACGAGCAGTACTTC. V and J are TRBV4-1 and TRBJ2-7; 10 bases map to TRBD2. Germline trimming cut 3 bases from V and 2 bases from J; bases unmatched to any gene: 7. This CDR3 comprises 16 residues. Looked up from germline, CDR1 is MGHRA and CDR2 is YSYEKL.

The chain joins TRBV7-8 to TRBJ2-7, with 7 nucleotides matching TRBD2. Germline V gene lookup returns CDR1 SGHVS and CDR2 FQNEAQ. The CDR3 runs 13 residues. With V trimmed by 3 bases and J by 7 bases, 6 bases remained unmatched. This chain's CDR3 is CASSFGLVGEQYF. The CDR3 DNA sequence: TGTGCCAGCAGCTTTGGACTAGTGGGGGAGCAGTACTTC. Variable domain in full (rest from reference TRBV7-8 and TRBJ2-7): GAGVSQSPRYKVAKRGQDVALRCDPISGHVSLFWYQQALGQGPEFLTYFQNEAQLDKSGLPSDRFFAERPEGSVSTLKIQRTQQEDSAVYLCASSFGLVGEQYFGPGTRLTVT.